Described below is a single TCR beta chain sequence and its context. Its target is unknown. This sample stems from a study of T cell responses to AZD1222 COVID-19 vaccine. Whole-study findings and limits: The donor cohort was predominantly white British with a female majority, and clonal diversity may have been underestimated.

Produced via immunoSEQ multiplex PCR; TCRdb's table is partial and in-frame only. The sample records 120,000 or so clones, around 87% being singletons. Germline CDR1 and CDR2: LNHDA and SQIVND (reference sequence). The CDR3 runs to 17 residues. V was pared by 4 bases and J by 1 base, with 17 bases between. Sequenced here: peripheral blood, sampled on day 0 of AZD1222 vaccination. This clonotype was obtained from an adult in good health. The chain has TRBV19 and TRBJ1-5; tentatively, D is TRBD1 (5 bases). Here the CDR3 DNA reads TGTGCCAGTAGTACATGGCAGGGAAAGATAAGCAATCAGCCCCAGCATTTT. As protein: CASSTWQGKISNQPQHF.